Sequencing of this T cell receptor beta chain was carried out in a study of beta chain features in type 1 diabetes. The authors reverse transcribed all of the isolated RNA, so sequencing captured expressed TCRB transcripts. Some clones are missing from TCRdb's copy, which holds only in-frame ones; the method was immunoSEQ multiplex PCR. This sample has about 360,000 clones; roughly 12% occur once, and the top ten carry about 0.017%. The CDR3 extends over 13 amino acids. Germline V CDR1 and CDR2: MGHRA, YSYEKL. Comment on this clone: At one end, the junction sequence differs from germline, possibly due to a read error.

Populations obtained by sorting all exceeded 95% purity. J is TRBJ2-3 and V is TRBV4-1, with D tentatively TRBD1 (5 bases). The TCR comes from a man aged 18 to 30 in good health. The sample was naive CD4+ T cells from blood. CDR3: CASSPGLADTQYF. CDR3 nucleotides: TGTGCCAGCAGCCCAGGGTTAGCAGATACGCAGTATTTT.